The 26 T cell receptor beta chains given below trace back to one sample, sequenced in a study of shared clonotypes between healthy human individuals. The repertoire was sequenced with immunoSEQ multiplex PCR; TCRdb's copy has only in-frame clones and lacks some. The data contain 600,000 or so clones, more than 95% of them singletons. Naivety among CD8 cells was defined by CD45RO negativity and positive CCR7 selection, thereby excluding terminally differentiated effector memory CD45RA+ cells. The sequenced material came from naive CD8+ T cells sorted from blood. The receptors were gathered from a man younger than 40 in good health.

This clone was seen once. This chain connects TRBV29-1 to TRBJ2-7; TRBD1 might be the D (6 bases). The CDR3 is made up of 17 amino acids. Germline CDR1 SQVTM, CDR2 ANQGSEA. V was trimmed by 0 bases and J by 3 bases, leaving 21 bases between them. CDR3 in DNA: TGCAGCGTTGAAGACGGCTTAGAGGCCGGACAGTACTACGAGCAGTACTTC. It is translated as CSVEDGLEAGQYYEQYF.

On this clone: This same CDR3 is encoded by further DNA sequences in the sample. V and J are TRBV18 and TRBJ2-5, with D possibly matching TRBD2 (7 bases). The CDR3 totals 15 residues. Looked up from germline, CDR1 is KGHSH and CDR2 is LQKENI. The V and J ends lost 3 bases and 0 bases respectively, with 11 bases between them. CDR3 DNA sequence: TGTGCCAGCTCACCCGGGGGGCAGGACCAAGAGACCCAGTACTTC. Amino acid sequence: CASSPGGQDQETQYF.

CDR3: CASSLPGRSHEAFF. The CDR3 region has the DNA TGCGCCAGCAGTCTCCCAGGACGATCCCATGAAGCTTTCTTT. V gene TRBV5-1 combines with J gene TRBJ1-1; no firm D call. Trimming took 5 bases from V and 7 from J, leaving 18 bases between them. Germline V gives CDR1 SGHRS, CDR2 YFSETQ. This CDR3 has 14 amino acids.

The chain links TRBV4-3 to TRBJ1-4; 10 bases line up with TRBD1. Germline loops: CDR1 LGHNA, CDR2 YSLEER. The ends lost 1 base at V and 8 bases at J; junction bases unmatched: 7. The CDR3 has 16 residues. The CDR3 here is CASSQALMDRGEKLFF. The CDR3 DNA sequence: TGCGCCAGCAGCCAAGCTCTGATGGACAGGGGGGAAAAACTGTTTTTT.

The V call is TRBV7-9, the J call TRBJ2-1, with D perhaps matching TRBD2 (6 bases). V was clipped by 6 bases and J by 5 bases, with 17 bases between them. Germline CDR1 reads SEHNR; CDR2 reads FQNEAQ (reference sequence). This CDR3 region has 15 residues. The CDR3 loop is CASSSTRRADNEQFF. CDR3 nucleotides: TGTGCCAGCAGTTCGACTAGACGGGCCGACAATGAGCAGTTCTTC.

The chain recombines TRBV5-1 with TRBJ1-2, with a tentative D call TRBD1 (6 bases). The CDR3 covers 15 residues. Germline V gene lookup returns CDR1 SGHRS and CDR2 YFSETQ. V lost 0 bases and J lost 6, with 15 bases in between. This chain's CDR3 is CASSLDTGASDGYTF. CDR3 nucleotide sequence: TGCGCCAGCAGCTTGGATACGGGGGCAAGCGATGGCTACACCTTC.

This chain joins TRBV2 and TRBJ2-7, with 8 nucleotides matching TRBD1. This CDR3 is built from 13 residues. V trimming: 8 bases; J trimming: 1 base; junction bases outside the gene matches: 4. CDR1 is SNHLY and CDR2 is FYNNEI in the germline V gene. CDR3 amino acids: CASQGAGSYEQYF. The CDR3 DNA reads as TGTGCCAGCCAGGGGGCTGGATCCTACGAGCAGTACTTC.

The V gene is TRBV5-1, the J gene TRBJ2-3; D ambiguous. The CDR3 loop spans 13 amino acids. Trimming shortened V by 0 bases and J by 2 bases, and 4 bases separated the two germline ends. Germline V lookup: CDR1 SGHRS, CDR2 YFSETQ. The CDR3 DNA is TGCGCCAGCAGCTTGGAACACACAGATACGCAGTATTTT. Its translation is CASSLEHTDTQYF.

This chain connects TRBV11-2 to TRBJ2-1; unclear D gene. Germline loops: CDR1 SGHAT, CDR2 FQNNGV. Trimming cost V 1 base and J 5 bases, with 9 bases left between them. The CDR3 has 14 residues. The CDR3 region has the DNA TGTGCCAGCAGCTTAGGTAGACATCACAATGAGCAGTTCTTC. Translating gives CASSLGRHHNEQFF.

V and J are TRBV5-1 and TRBJ2-7, with 9 bases lining up with TRBD1. With V trimmed by 4 bases and J by 5 bases, 10 bases remained unmatched. The CDR3 sequence is 15 residues long. Germline V gene lookup returns CDR1 SGHRS and CDR2 YFSETQ. The CDR3: CASSTGTGSLNEQYF. The CDR3 DNA follows: TGCGCCAGCAGCACCGGGACAGGGTCTTTGAACGAGCAGTACTTC.

The chain couples TRBV5-6 to TRBJ2-6, with D tentatively TRBD1 (5 bases). The germline V gene has CDR1 SGHDT and CDR2 YYEEEE. Trimming removed 4 bases at V and 0 bases at J, with 14 bases between. The CDR3 loop spans 17 amino acids. The CDR3 loop reads CASSGARQYSGANVLTF. The CDR3 DNA reads TGTGCCAGCAGCGGGGCCCGACAGTACTCTGGGGCCAACGTCCTGACTTTC.

The chain is built from TRBV6-1 and TRBJ2-7; the match to TRBD1 covers 7 bases. This CDR3 spans 17 amino acids. CDR1 and CDR2 from the germline V gene are MNHNS and SASEGT. The junction had 15 bases not matched to a gene; V was cut back by 4 bases and J by 3 bases. DNA of the CDR3: TGTGCCAGCAGTGGATATTTAGGACAGGCGACAATCTACGAGCAGTACTTC. Translated: CASSGYLGQATIYEQYF.

The J gene is TRBJ2-7, the V gene TRBV10-3, with D uncertain. The CDR3 runs 14 residues. CDR1 is ENHRY and CDR2 is SYGVKD in the germline V gene. Trimming shortened V by 3 bases and J by 3 bases, and 12 bases separated the two germline ends. CDR3 DNA sequence: TGTGCCATCAGTGATCCACAGAACAACTACGAGCAGTACTTC. The encoded protein is CAISDPQNNYEQYF.

The J gene is TRBJ1-4, the V gene TRBV7-9; 9 nucleotides match TRBD1. J lost 2 bases, V lost 5 bases, and 3 bases had no gene match. This CDR3 has 15 residues. Germline values: CDR1 SEHNR, CDR2 FQNEAQ (reference sequence). The CDR3: CASSTDRGTNEKLFF. CDR3 DNA: TGTGCCAGCAGCACTGACAGGGGGACTAATGAAAAACTGTTTTTT.

The chain employs TRBV9 and TRBJ2-7, with 9 bases aligning to TRBD2. The junction had 2 bases not matched to a gene; V was cut back by 0 bases and J by 4 bases. Germline assignment: CDR1 SGDLS and CDR2 YYNGEE. The CDR3 covers 14 residues. The CDR3 DNA sequence: TGTGCCAGCAGCGTAGGACTAGCGGATTACGAGCAGTACTTC. Amino acid sequence: CASSVGLADYEQYF.

This chain connects TRBV27 to TRBJ2-7, with 7 bases matching TRBD2. The CDR3 contains 12 residues. In germline, CDR1 is MNHEY, CDR2 SMNVEV (reference sequence). V shed 9 bases, J shed 7 bases, and the junction held 9 bases outside the gene matches. CDR3: CASGRAFLEQYF. CDR3 nucleotide sequence: TGTGCCAGTGGGAGGGCTTTCCTGGAGCAGTACTTC.

The chain uses TRBV7-9 and TRBJ2-1; TRBD2 matches 8 bases. Germline V gene data show CDR1 as SEHNR and CDR2 as FQNEAQ (reference sequence). V shed 7 bases, J shed 1 base, and the junction held 9 bases outside the gene matches. The CDR3 is 16 residues long. The CDR3: CASILSGRGSYNEQFF. As DNA, the CDR3 is TGTGCCAGCATACTAAGCGGGAGAGGTTCCTACAATGAGCAGTTCTTC.

The chain links TRBV5-1 to TRBJ1-1; no reliable D call. Germline V gives CDR1 SGHRS, CDR2 YFSETQ. This CDR3 region has 14 residues. V gave up 0 bases and J gave up 5 bases, with 11 bases separating them. The CDR3: CASSLEASWTEAFF. The CDR3 bases are TGCGCCAGCAGCTTGGAGGCGAGTTGGACTGAAGCTTTCTTT. The full variable domain, in which reference TRBV5-1 and TRBJ1-1 provide the parts outside the CDR3, is KAGVTQTPRYLIKTRGQQVTLSCSPISGHRSVSWYQQTPGQGLQFLFEYFSETQRNKGNFPGRFSGRQFSNSRSEMNVSTLELGDSALYLCASSLEASWTEAFFGQGTRLTVV.

The rearrangement joins TRBV27 to TRBJ1-4; no firm D call. V lost 3 bases to trimming and J lost 0 bases, with 14 bases between them. The CDR3 runs to 17 residues. The V gene's germline CDR1 is MNHEY and CDR2 SMNVEV (reference sequence). As DNA, the CDR3 is TGTGCCAGCAGTTTTCGTGAGGCCGAGGCAACTAATGAAAAACTGTTTTTT. Protein product: CASSFREAEATNEKLFF.

V gene TRBV30 combines with J gene TRBJ2-7; TRBD1 might be the D (6 bases). Germline CDR1 GTSNPN, CDR2 SVGIG (reference sequence). The CDR3 has 12 amino acids. V was cut by 2 bases and J by 7 bases, with 12 bases left in between. The CDR3 bases are TGTGCCTGGAGTCCAGGGGTCGGGGAGCAGTACTTC. Protein product: CAWSPGVGEQYF.

This clone was found once. The chain is built from TRBV13 and TRBJ1-1; D possibly corresponds to TRBD1 (5 bases). V dropped 5 bases and J dropped 6 bases, with 10 bases sitting between them. Germline CDR1 reads PRHDT; CDR2 reads FYEKMQ (reference sequence). The CDR3 extends over 12 amino acids. In nucleotides, the CDR3 is TGTGCCAGCAGCCTCAGGGTCCCTGAAGCTTTCTTT. This sequence encodes CASSLRVPEAFF.

Details on this clone: Other DNA variants within this sample encode the same CDR3. The J gene is TRBJ1-1, the V gene TRBV6-5; maybe TRBD1 (5 bases). Germline V gives CDR1 MNHEY, CDR2 SVGAGI. The V end was cut by 0 bases, the J end by 0 bases, with 5 bases between. This CDR3 contains 14 residues. CDR3 loop: CASSYSGLNTEAFF. In DNA form, the CDR3 reads TGTGCCAGCAGTTACTCGGGACTGAACACTGAAGCTTTCTTT.

CDR3 in amino acids: CASSSGLANEQYF. CDR3 sequence (DNA): TGTGCCAGCAGCTCGGGACTAGCTAACGAGCAGTACTTC. The chain recombines TRBV5-4 with TRBJ2-7; TRBD2 matches 9 bases. Germline lookup yields CDR1 SGHNT and CDR2 YYREEE (reference sequence). The CDR3 runs to 13 residues. The ends lost 3 bases at V and 5 bases at J; junction bases unmatched: 3.

The chain couples TRBV27 to TRBJ1-5; tentatively, D is TRBD1 (5 bases). This CDR3 comprises 14 residues. Deletions cut 5 bases from V and 5 bases from J, with 13 bases between. Per germline, CDR1 MNHEY and CDR2 SMNVEV (reference sequence). This CDR3 reads CASSPYTTDQPQHF. In DNA form, the CDR3 reads TGTGCCAGCAGTCCCTACACGACAGATCAGCCCCAGCATTTT.

This clone was found once. As DNA, the CDR3 is TGTGCCAGCAGCCCGCCACAGGGGGAGGTCGGGGAGCTGTTTTTT. Residues: CASSPPQGEVGELFF. The gene calls are TRBV4-2 and TRBJ2-2, with 8 nucleotides matching TRBD1. The CDR3 is 15 residues long. Per germline, CDR1 LGHNA and CDR2 YNFKEQ. J gave up 7 bases and V 4 bases, and 8 bases lay outside the gene matches.

The gene calls are TRBV5-1 and TRBJ2-2; D is ambiguous. Germline CDR1 reads SGHRS; CDR2 reads YFSETQ. The CDR3 runs 12 residues. V was cut by 2 bases and J by 6 bases, with 5 bases left in between. CDR3 sequence (DNA): TGCGCCAGCAGCTTTCGTCCCGGGGAGCTGTTTTTT. It translates to CASSFRPGELFF.